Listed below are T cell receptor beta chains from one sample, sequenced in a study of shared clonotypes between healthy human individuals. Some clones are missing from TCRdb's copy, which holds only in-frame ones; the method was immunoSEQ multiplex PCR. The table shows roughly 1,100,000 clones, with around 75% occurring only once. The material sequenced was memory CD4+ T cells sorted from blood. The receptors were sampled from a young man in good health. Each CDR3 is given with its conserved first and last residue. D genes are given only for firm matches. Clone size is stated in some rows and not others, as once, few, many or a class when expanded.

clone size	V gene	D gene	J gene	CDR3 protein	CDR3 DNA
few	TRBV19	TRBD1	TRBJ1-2	CASSPDRSNYGYTF	TGTGCCAGTAGTCCGGACAGGTCTAACTATGGCTACACCTTC
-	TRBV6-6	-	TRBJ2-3	CASSYRDPSTDTQYF	TGTGCCAGCAGTTACCGGGACCCTAGCACAGATACGCAGTATTTT
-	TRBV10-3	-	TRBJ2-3	CAISDKGTSTDTQYF	TGTGCCATCAGTGATAAGGGGACGAGCACAGATACGCAGTATTTT
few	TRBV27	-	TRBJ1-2	CASSIRGNYGYTF	TGTGCCAGCAGTATTCGGGGTAACTATGGCTACACCTTC
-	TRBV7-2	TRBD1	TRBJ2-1	CASSLDRDSSYNEQFF	TGTGCCAGCAGCTTAGACCGGGACAGTTCCTACAATGAGCAGTTCTTC
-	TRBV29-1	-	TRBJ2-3	CSVELAGKYTQYF	TGCAGCGTTGAACTGGCGGGGAAATATACGCAGTATTTT
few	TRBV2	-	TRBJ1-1	CASSVEGDTEAFF	TGTGCCAGCAGTGTAGAGGGGGACACTGAAGCTTTCTTT
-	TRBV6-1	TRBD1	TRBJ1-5	CASKLTGDNQPQHF	TGTGCCAGCAAGTTGACAGGGGACAATCAGCCCCAGCATTTT
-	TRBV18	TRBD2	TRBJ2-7	CASSPPAGASYEQYF	TGTGCCAGCTCACCACCGGCGGGAGCTTCCTACGAGCAGTACTTC
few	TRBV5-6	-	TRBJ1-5	CASSLQGISQHF	TGTGCCAGCAGCTTGCAAGGGATCAGCCAGCATTTT
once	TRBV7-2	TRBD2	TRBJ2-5	CASSFTTSGKETQYF	TGTGCCAGCAGCTTTACAACTAGCGGAAAAGAGACCCAGTACTTC
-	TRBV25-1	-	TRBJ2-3	CASSVGSTDTQYF	TGTGCCAGCAGTGTGGGCAGCACAGATACGCAGTATTTT
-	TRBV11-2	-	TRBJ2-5	CASSLSIGGEETQYF	TGTGCCAGCAGCTTATCTATCGGAGGTGAAGAGACCCAGTACTTC
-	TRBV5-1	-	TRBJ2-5	CASSLAPGETQYF	TGCGCCAGCAGCCTGGCCCCGGGGGAGACCCAGTACTTC
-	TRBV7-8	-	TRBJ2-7	CASSLVSAEQYF	TGTGCCAGCAGCTTAGTTTCGGCCGAGCAGTACTTC
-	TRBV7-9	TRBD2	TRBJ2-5	CASSPTSGGETQYF	TGTGCCAGCAGCCCCACTAGCGGGGGAGAGACCCAGTACTTC
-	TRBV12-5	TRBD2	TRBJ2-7	CASGTGLAGEQYF	TGTGCTAGTGGTACGGGACTAGCAGGCGAGCAGTACTTC
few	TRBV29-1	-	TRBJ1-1	CSAETNTEAFF	TGCAGCGCAGAGACGAACACTGAAGCTTTCTTT
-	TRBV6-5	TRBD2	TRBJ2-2	CASSYFGGSGGELFF	TGTGCCAGCAGTTACTTTGGCGGGAGTGGCGGGGAGCTGTTTTTT
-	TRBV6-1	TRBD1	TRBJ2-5	CASSEAIRGETQYF	TGTGCCAGCAGTGAAGCAATCAGGGGGGAGACCCAGTACTTC
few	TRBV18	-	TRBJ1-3	CASSPPHESSGNTIYF	TGTGCCAGCTCACCCCCCCACGAGAGCTCTGGAAACACCATATATTTT
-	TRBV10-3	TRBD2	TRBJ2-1	CAISEMGGGYYNEQFF	TGTGCCATCAGTGAGATGGGCGGGGGGTACTACAATGAGCAGTTCTTC
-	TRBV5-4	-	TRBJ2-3	CASNAPGASDTQYF	TGTGCCAGCAACGCCCCAGGAGCGTCAGATACGCAGTATTTT
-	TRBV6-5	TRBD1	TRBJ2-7	CASRSGGQGANEQYF	TGTGCCAGCAGATCCGGAGGACAGGGGGCTAACGAGCAGTACTTC
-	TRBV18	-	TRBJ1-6	CASSPGSPLHF	TGTGCCAGCTCACCTGGGTCACCCCTCCACTTT
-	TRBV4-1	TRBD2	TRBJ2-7	CASSQGLAEAYEQYF	TGCGCCAGCAGCCAGGGACTAGCGGAAGCCTACGAGCAGTACTTC
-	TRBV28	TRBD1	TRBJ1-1	CASRQRQGARTEAFF	TGTGCCAGCAGGCAAAGACAGGGGGCGAGGACTGAAGCTTTCTTT
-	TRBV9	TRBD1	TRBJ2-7	CASSAGGQGAGEQYF	TGTGCCAGCAGCGCGGGCGGACAGGGGGCGGGTGAGCAGTACTTC
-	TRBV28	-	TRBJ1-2	CASRKTGNYGYTF	TGTGCCAGCAGAAAAACAGGGAACTATGGCTACACCTTC
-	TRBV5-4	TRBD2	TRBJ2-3	CAAGSGLAGTKDTQYF	TGTGCCGCGGGCTCGGGACTAGCGGGGACCAAGGATACGCAGTATTTT
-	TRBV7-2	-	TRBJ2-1	CASSFEAGEQFF	TGTGCCAGCAGCTTTGAAGCTGGTGAGCAGTTCTTC
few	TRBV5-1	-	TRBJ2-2	CASSPGHPNTGELFF	TGCGCCAGCAGCCCGGGACACCCGAACACCGGGGAGCTGTTTTTT
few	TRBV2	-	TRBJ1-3	CASTNSGNTIYF	TGTGCCAGCACCAACTCTGGAAACACCATATATTTT
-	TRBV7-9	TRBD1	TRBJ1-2	CASSILGGTGVGGYGYTF	TGTGCCAGCAGCATCCTTGGGGGGACAGGGGTAGGAGGCTATGGCTACACCTTC
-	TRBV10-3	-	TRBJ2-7	CALGGESYEQYF	TGTGCCCTCGGGGGAGAGTCCTACGAGCAGTACTTC
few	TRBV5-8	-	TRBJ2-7	CASSLAGTAYEQYF	TGTGCCAGCAGCTTAGCAGGGACGGCCTACGAGCAGTACTTC
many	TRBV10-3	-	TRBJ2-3	CAISGVDGTDTQYF	TGTGCCATCAGTGGGGTAGACGGCACAGATACGCAGTATTTT
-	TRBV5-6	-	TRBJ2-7	CASSLDSKYEQYF	TGTGCCAGCAGCTTGGACAGCAAATACGAGCAGTACTTC
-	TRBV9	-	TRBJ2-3	CASSVRATTDTQYF	TGTGCCAGCAGCGTAAGGGCCACCACAGATACGCAGTATTTT
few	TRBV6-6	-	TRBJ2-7	CASSRGRSSYEQYF	TGTGCCAGCAGTCGGGGGCGCAGCTCCTACGAGCAGTACTTC
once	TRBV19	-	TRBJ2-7	CASSTGNSYEQYF	TGTGCCAGTAGTACAGGCAACTCCTACGAGCAGTACTTC
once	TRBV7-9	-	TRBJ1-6	CASSVSSYNSPLHF	TGTGCCAGCTCGGTGAGCTCCTATAATTCACCCCTCCACTTT
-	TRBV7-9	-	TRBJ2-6	CASSLGLLSTGANVLTF	TGTGCCAGCAGCTTAGGACTCCTCTCGACTGGGGCCAACGTCCTGACTTTC
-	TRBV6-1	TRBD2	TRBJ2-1	CASSEEWTSGSYYNEQFF	TGTGCCAGCAGTGAAGAATGGACTAGCGGGTCCTACTACAATGAGCAGTTCTTC
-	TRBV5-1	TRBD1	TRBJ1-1	CASSRQGAIAEAFF	TGCGCCAGCAGCCGACAGGGGGCAATCGCTGAAGCTTTCTTT
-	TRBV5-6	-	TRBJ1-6	CASSLEGSRANSPLHF	TGTGCCAGCAGCTTGGAAGGGTCGCGGGCAAATTCACCCCTCCACTTT
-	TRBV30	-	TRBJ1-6	CAWSPQGNSPLHF	TGTGCCTGGTCCCCCCAGGGGAATTCACCCCTCCACTTT
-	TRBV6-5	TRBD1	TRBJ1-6	CASSYSGQGDSPLHF	TGTGCCAGCAGTTACTCGGGACAGGGGGATTCACCCCTCCACTTT
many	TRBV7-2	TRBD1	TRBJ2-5	CASSPRPKGGGETQYF	TGTGCCAGCAGCCCACGTCCGAAAGGGGGCGGGGAGACCCAGTACTTC
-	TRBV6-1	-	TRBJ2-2	CASSEIREAGELFF	TGTGCCAGCAGTGAAATAAGGGAGGCCGGGGAGCTGTTTTTT